Following are 24 T cell receptor beta chains from one sample sequenced in a study of blood T cell repertoires in COVID-19. Here immunoSEQ multiplex PCR was the method, and the copy in TCRdb shows in-frame clones only, minus some. Of approximately 150,000 clones listed, over 80% are singletons. Sequencing used peripheral blood. The receptors stem from a man aged 45-65 years who had recovered from COVID-19.

The J gene is TRBJ1-1, the V gene TRBV4-1; maybe TRBD1 (6 bases). Trimming stripped 2 bases from V and 3 bases from J, with 16 bases between. The germline CDR1 and CDR2 sequences are MGHRA and YSYEKL. The CDR3 runs to 16 residues. CDR3 in amino acids: CASSQTTGSFYTEAFF. CDR3 bases: TGCGCCAGCAGCCAAACCACAGGGAGTTTTTACACTGAAGCTTTCTTT.

The chain is built from TRBV30 and TRBJ2-2; 8 positions agree with TRBD2. From germline, CDR1 is GTSNPN and CDR2 SVGIG (reference sequence). This CDR3 contains 16 residues. V lost 0 bases to trimming and J lost 0 bases; unmatched junction nucleotides: 3. The CDR3 nucleotides are TGTGCCTGGAGTGTTTGGCGGGGGGCGAACACCGGGGAGCTGTTTTTT. Translating gives CAWSVWRGANTGELFF.

The V gene is TRBV5-6, the J gene TRBJ1-4; 11 bases are shared with TRBD1. This CDR3 spans 16 amino acids. Losses at the gene ends were 3 bases for V and 4 bases for J; bases not matched to a gene: 5. Per the germline V gene, CDR1 is SGHDT and CDR2 is YYEEEE. The DNA for the CDR3 is TGTGCCAGCAGCTCGGACAGGGGGCTTGGTAATGAAAAACTGTTTTTT. Its translation: CASSSDRGLGNEKLFF. Full variable domain (rest looked up from reference TRBV5-6 and TRBJ1-4): DAGVTQSPTHLIKTRGQQVTLRCSPKSGHDTVSWYQQALGQGPQFIFQYYEEEERQRGNFPDRFSGHQFPNYSSELNVNALLLGDSALYLCASSSDRGLGNEKLFFGSGTQLSVL.

This chain joins TRBV11-2 and TRBJ2-7; 7 nucleotides agree with TRBD2. Losses at the gene ends were 4 bases for V and 3 bases for J; bases not matched to a gene: 3. From germline, CDR1 is SGHAT and CDR2 FQNNGV. This CDR3 is built from 13 residues. The CDR3 is CASSSTSFYEQYF. Here the CDR3 DNA reads TGTGCCAGCAGCTCGACTAGCTTCTACGAGCAGTACTTC. Based on the CDR3 plus reference TRBV11-2 and TRBJ2-7, the full variable domain is EAGVAQSPRYKIIEKRQSVAFWCNPISGHATLYWYQQILGQGPKLLIQFQNNGVVDDSQLPKDRFSAERLKGVDSTLKIQPAKLEDSAVYLCASSSTSFYEQYFGPGTRLTVT.

The chain is built from TRBV5-8 and TRBJ1-2; no definite D call. Per the germline V gene, CDR1 is SGHTS and CDR2 is YDEGEE. The CDR3 sequence is 14 residues long. Between the trimmed V and J ends, which lost 0 bases and 4 bases, there was a span of 10 bases. The CDR3 DNA reads TGTGCCAGCAGCTTGGCCTCGGCAGGCTATGGCTACACCTTC. Its translation is CASSLASAGYGYTF.

This clone appeared a single time. This chain uses TRBV11-2 with TRBJ2-7; 14 positions match TRBD2. Germline trimming cut 4 bases from V and 3 bases from J; bases unmatched to any gene: 8. The germline gives CDR1 SGHAT, CDR2 FQNNGV. The CDR3 contains 17 residues. CDR3 nucleotide sequence: TGTGCCAGCAGCTCCCGGACTAGCGGGGGGTCAATCTACGAGCAGTACTTC. This gives the protein CASSSRTSGGSIYEQYF.

J is TRBJ2-7 and V is TRBV7-2, with 7 nucleotides matching TRBD1. The CDR3 runs to 15 residues. Germline V gives CDR1 SGHTA, CDR2 FQGNSA. Trimming at V came to 5 bases and at J to 2 bases, leaving 9 bases not matched to a gene. This chain's CDR3 is CASSLGQLGTYEQYF. The CDR3 DNA follows: TGTGCCAGCAGCCTGGGACAGCTTGGGACCTACGAGCAGTACTTC.

The rearrangement joins TRBV5-1 to TRBJ2-2, with TRBD2 identical over 9 bases. There are 16 residues in the CDR3. Germline V gene lookup returns CDR1 SGHRS and CDR2 YFSETQ. V dropped 4 bases and J dropped 1; count of bases not matched to a gene: 5. For the CDR3, the DNA is TGCGCCAGCAGCCCACTGACTAGCGGGAACACCGGGGAGCTGTTTTTT. Its protein is CASSPLTSGNTGELFF.

The rearrangement links TRBV6-2 or TRBV6-3 to TRBJ2-7; TRBD1 matches at 10 bases. J lost 1 base, V lost 4 bases, and 7 bases had no gene match. The CDR3 contains 16 residues. Germline V lookup: CDR1 MNHEY, CDR2 SVGEGT. The CDR3: CASSSGRDRGSYEQYF. In nucleotides, the CDR3 is TGTGCCAGCAGTTCAGGCCGGGACAGGGGATCCTACGAGCAGTACTTC.

Notes on this clone: This sample includes further DNA sequences coding for the same CDR3. The chain uses TRBV12-5 and TRBJ2-3, with TRBD2 matching over 8 bases. Per germline, CDR1 LGHNT and CDR2 FRNRAP. Losses at the gene ends were 1 base for V and 1 base for J; bases not matched to a gene: 4. The CDR3 contains 16 residues. CDR3 in DNA: TGTGCTAGTGGTTTGGATCGGGGGGGAGGCACAGATACGCAGTATTTT. Its protein is CASGLDRGGGTDTQYF. Supplemented by reference TRBV12-5 and TRBJ2-3, the full variable domain reads DARVTQTPRHKVTEMGQEVTMRCQPILGHNTVFWYRQTMMQGLELLAYFRNRAPLDDSGMPKDRFSAEMPDATLATLKIQPSEPRDSAVYFCASGLDRGGGTDTQYFGPGTRLTVL.

The V gene is TRBV5-1, the J gene TRBJ2-7; tentatively, D is TRBD1 (6 bases). The CDR3 loop spans 15 amino acids. Germline V gene lookup returns CDR1 SGHRS and CDR2 YFSETQ. V gave up 4 bases and J gave up 6 bases, with 20 bases separating them. CDR3 DNA sequence: TGCGCCAGCAGCCCGTATAGGGACACTAAGGGCGAGCAGTACTTC. It translates to CASSPYRDTKGEQYF.

The rearrangement joins TRBV5-1 to TRBJ2-3; TRBD1 matches 8 bases. Germline values: CDR1 SGHRS, CDR2 YFSETQ. The CDR3 is made up of 15 amino acids. V lost 3 bases to trimming and J lost 2 bases; unmatched junction nucleotides: 5. As DNA, the CDR3 is TGCGCCAGCAGCTCGACAGGGGCTACCACAGATACGCAGTATTTT. Protein sequence: CASSSTGATTDTQYF.

V gene TRBV12-3 or TRBV12-4 combines with J gene TRBJ1-3; D not certain. This CDR3 comprises 12 residues. The ends were cut back, 0 bases at V and 8 bases at J, with 5 bases in the middle. CDR3 region: CASSLAGDTIYF. DNA for the CDR3: TGTGCCAGCAGTTTAGCAGGAGACACCATATATTTT.

This clone is a singleton in its sample. The chain combines TRBV2 with TRBJ1-2; 8 bases are a match to TRBD1. CDR1 SNHLY and CDR2 FYNNEI come from the germline V gene. The CDR3 is 12 amino acids. The junction had 0 bases not matched to a gene; V was cut back by 6 bases and J by 3 bases. The CDR3 bases are TGTGCCAGCAGGGACAGGGACTATGGCTACACCTTC. Translated: CASRDRDYGYTF.

The chain joins TRBV5-1 to TRBJ2-2; D remains unclear. CDR3 length: 13 residues. V gave up 0 bases and J gave up 6 bases, with 6 bases separating them. Germline CDR1 reads SGHRS; CDR2 reads YFSETQ. The DNA of the CDR3 is TGCGCCAGCAGCTTGGGTCCGGCCGGGGAGCTGTTTTTT. Translation: CASSLGPAGELFF.

The chain couples TRBV7-6 to TRBJ2-5, with a possible D match to TRBD2 (5 bases). CDR3 size: 13 residues. The V end lost 4 bases, the J end lost 1 base, and 7 bases lay between the germline ends. Looked up from germline, CDR1 is SGHVS and CDR2 is FNYEAQ. CDR3 bases: TGTGCCAGCAGCTCGGGGAGCCAAGAGACCCAGTACTTC. It yields the protein CASSSGSQETQYF.

This clone was observed once. This chain connects TRBV28 to TRBJ1-1, with TRBD1 matching 10 bases. V shed 3 bases, J shed 0 bases, and the junction held 4 bases outside the gene matches. Germline lookup yields CDR1 MDHEN and CDR2 SYDVKM. CDR3 length equals 16 residues. This CDR3 reads CASSFYGTGVNTEAFF. In nucleotides, the CDR3 is TGTGCCAGCAGTTTCTACGGGACAGGGGTGAACACTGAAGCTTTCTTT.

The rearrangement links TRBV11-2 to TRBJ1-2; TRBD1 matches 10 bases. Trimming cost V 5 bases and J 4 bases; bases outside gene matches: 7. Germline CDR1 and CDR2: SGHAT and FQNNGV. This CDR3 spans 15 amino acids. CDR3 nucleotides: TGTGCCAGCAGCATTGGGACAGGGGCAAGCTATGGCTACACCTTC. Protein sequence: CASSIGTGASYGYTF.

The rearrangement joins TRBV2 to TRBJ1-5; D remains unclear. CDR3 size: 13 residues. V was trimmed by 1 base and J by 7 bases, leaving 8 bases between them. Germline loops: CDR1 SNHLY, CDR2 FYNNEI. The CDR3 nucleotides are TGTGCCAGCAGTGAAGGCGTCAGGCAGCCCCAGCATTTT. Translation: CASSEGVRQPQHF.

The chain joins TRBV2 to TRBJ2-7, with 10 bases aligning to TRBD1. CDR3 length: 13 amino acids. V trimming: 6 bases; J trimming: 5 bases; junction bases outside the gene matches: 4. The germline CDR1 and CDR2 sequences are SNHLY and FYNNEI. As DNA, the CDR3 is TGTGCCAGCAGCGGGACAGGGGTCCACGAGCAGTACTTC. Translation: CASSGTGVHEQYF.

The CDR3 reads CATNKGGTYEQYF. CDR3 DNA: TGTGCCACCAACAAGGGAGGGACCTACGAGCAGTACTTC. V is TRBV15 and J is TRBJ2-7, with TRBD2 matching 7 bases. CDR1 is LNHNV and CDR2 is YYDKDF in the germline V gene (reference sequence). This CDR3 comprises 13 residues. The V gene end was trimmed by 7 bases and the J gene end by 2 bases; junction bases not matched to a gene: 5.

This rearrangement joins TRBV5-5 to TRBJ1-2; 9 positions agree with TRBD1. Trimming removed 4 bases from V and 4 bases from J; junction bases left unmatched: 8. This CDR3 contains 15 residues. Germline-derived CDR1 and CDR2 are SGHKS and YYEKEE (reference sequence). CDR3 in DNA: TGTGCCAGCAGCAAGTGGACAGGGGACGGCTATGGCTACACCTTC. The encoded protein is CASSKWTGDGYGYTF.

V usage is TRBV7-6 and J usage is TRBJ2-1; a possible D gene is TRBD2 (6 bases). Between the trimmed V and J ends, which lost 3 bases and 3 bases, there was a span of 12 bases. Germline V gives CDR1 SGHVS, CDR2 FNYEAQ. The CDR3 loop spans 15 amino acids. The CDR3 DNA reads as TGTGCCAGCAGCTTTCCGGGACTCCACTACAATGAGCAGTTCTTC. Its protein is CASSFPGLHYNEQFF. Full variable domain (outside the CDR3, taken from reference TRBV7-6 and TRBJ2-1): GAGVSQSPRYKVTKRGQDVALRCDPISGHVSLYWYRQALGQGPEFLTYFNYEAQQDKSGLPNDRFSAERPEGSISTLTIQRTEQRDSAMYRCASSFPGLHYNEQFFGPGTRLTVL.

This chain connects TRBV11-2 to TRBJ2-5, with TRBD2 matching over 10 bases. Germline CDR1 and CDR2: SGHAT and FQNNGV. The CDR3 consists of 18 residues. The V gene end was trimmed by 5 bases and the J gene end by 0 bases; junction bases not matched to a gene: 12. DNA of the CDR3: TGTGCCAGCAGCGCAGCGGGTAGCGGGGGGCCCAACCAAGAGACCCAGTACTTC. The encoded protein is CASSAAGSGGPNQETQYF.